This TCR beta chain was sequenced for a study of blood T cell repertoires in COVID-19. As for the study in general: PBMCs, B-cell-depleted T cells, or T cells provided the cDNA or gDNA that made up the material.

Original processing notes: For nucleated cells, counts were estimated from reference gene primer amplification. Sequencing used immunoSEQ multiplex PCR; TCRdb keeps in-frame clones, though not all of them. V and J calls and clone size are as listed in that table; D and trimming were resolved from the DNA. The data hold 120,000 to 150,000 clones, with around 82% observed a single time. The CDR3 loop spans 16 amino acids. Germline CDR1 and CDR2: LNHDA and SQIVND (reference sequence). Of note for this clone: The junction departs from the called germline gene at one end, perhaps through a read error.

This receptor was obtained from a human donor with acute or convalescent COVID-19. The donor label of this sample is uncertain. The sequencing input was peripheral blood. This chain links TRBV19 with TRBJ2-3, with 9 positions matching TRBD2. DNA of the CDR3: TGTGCCAGTAGCGAGGCGGGGGGGCTCCGCACAAATACGCAGTATTTT. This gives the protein CASSEAGGLRTNTQYF. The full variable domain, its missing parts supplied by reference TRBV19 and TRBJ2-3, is DGGITQSPKYLFRKEGQNVTLSCEQNLNHDAMYWYRQDPGQGLRLIYYSQIVNDFQKGDIAEGYSVSREKKESFPLTVTSAQKNPTAFYLCASSEAGGLRTNTQYFGPGTRLTVL.